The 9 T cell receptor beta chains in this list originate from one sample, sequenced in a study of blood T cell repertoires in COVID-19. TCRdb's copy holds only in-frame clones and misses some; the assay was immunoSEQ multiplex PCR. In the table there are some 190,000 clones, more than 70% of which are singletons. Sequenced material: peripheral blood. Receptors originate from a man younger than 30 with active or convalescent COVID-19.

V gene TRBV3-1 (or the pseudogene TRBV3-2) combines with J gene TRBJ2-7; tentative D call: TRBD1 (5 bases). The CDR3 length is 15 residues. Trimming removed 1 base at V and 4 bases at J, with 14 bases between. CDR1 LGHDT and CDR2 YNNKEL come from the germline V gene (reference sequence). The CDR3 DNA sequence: TGTGCCAGCAGCCAAGTTGGGGCAGGGAATTACGAGCAGTACTTC. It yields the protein CASSQVGAGNYEQYF.

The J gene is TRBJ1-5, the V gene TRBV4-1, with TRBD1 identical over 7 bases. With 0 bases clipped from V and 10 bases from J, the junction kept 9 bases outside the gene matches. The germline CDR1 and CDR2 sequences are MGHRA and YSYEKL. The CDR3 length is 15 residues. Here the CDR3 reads CASSQDLTGESPQHF. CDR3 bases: TGCGCCAGCAGCCAAGATCTAACAGGGGAAAGTCCCCAGCATTTT.

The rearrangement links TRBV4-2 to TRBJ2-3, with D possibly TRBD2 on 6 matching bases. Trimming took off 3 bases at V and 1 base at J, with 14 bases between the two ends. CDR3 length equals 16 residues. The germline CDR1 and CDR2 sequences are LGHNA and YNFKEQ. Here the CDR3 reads CASSQVRSGRTDTQYF. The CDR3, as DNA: TGTGCCAGCAGCCAGGTTCGTAGCGGTCGCACAGATACGCAGTATTTT.

As DNA, the CDR3 is TGTGCCAGCAGTTTGCAGGGTTACGAGCAGTACTTC. It translates to CASSLQGYEQYF. The V gene is TRBV6-2 or TRBV6-3, the J gene TRBJ2-7; D possibly corresponds to TRBD1 (5 bases). With 4 bases removed from V and 4 bases from J, the gap between germline ends came to 8 bases. The CDR3 spans 12 residues. CDR1 is MNHEY, CDR2 SVGEGT, per germline.

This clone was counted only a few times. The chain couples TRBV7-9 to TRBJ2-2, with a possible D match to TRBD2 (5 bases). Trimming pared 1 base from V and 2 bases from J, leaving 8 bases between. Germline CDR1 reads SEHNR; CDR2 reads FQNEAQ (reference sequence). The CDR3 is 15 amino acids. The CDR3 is CASSLDGINTGELFF. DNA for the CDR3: TGTGCCAGCAGCTTAGACGGGATCAACACCGGGGAGCTGTTTTTT.

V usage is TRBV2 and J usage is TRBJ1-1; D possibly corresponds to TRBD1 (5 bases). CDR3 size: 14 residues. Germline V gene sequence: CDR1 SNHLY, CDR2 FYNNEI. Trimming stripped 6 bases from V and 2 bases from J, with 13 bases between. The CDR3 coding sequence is TGTGCCAGCAGGACTGCGACAGCCAACACTGAAGCTTTCTTT. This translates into CASRTATANTEAFF.

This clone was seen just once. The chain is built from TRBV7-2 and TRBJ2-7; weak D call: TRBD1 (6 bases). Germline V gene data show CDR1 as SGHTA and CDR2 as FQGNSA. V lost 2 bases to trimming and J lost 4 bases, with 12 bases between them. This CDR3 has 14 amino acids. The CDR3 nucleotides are TGTGCCAGCAGCTTAATGGCAGGGGCTTACGAGCAGTACTTC. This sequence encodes CASSLMAGAYEQYF.

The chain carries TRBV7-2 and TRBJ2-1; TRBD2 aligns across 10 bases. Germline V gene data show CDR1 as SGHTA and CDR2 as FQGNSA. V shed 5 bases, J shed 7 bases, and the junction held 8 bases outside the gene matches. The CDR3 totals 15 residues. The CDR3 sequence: CASSNLAGGWNEQFF. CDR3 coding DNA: TGTGCCAGCAGCAATTTAGCGGGAGGATGGAATGAGCAGTTCTTC.

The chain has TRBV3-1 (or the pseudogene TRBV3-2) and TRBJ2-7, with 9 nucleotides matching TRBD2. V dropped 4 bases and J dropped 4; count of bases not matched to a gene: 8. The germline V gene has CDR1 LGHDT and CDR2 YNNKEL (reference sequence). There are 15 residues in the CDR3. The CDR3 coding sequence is TGTGCCAGCAGCCGAGTTAGCGGGAGTCTATACGAGCAGTACTTC. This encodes CASSRVSGSLYEQYF.